This TCR beta chain was profiled in a study of T cell responses to AZD1222 COVID-19 vaccine. Study-level results: The number of AZD1222 recipients seropositive at baseline was only five or six. Clonal diversity was possibly underestimated, and the donors were mostly white British, with more females.

The germline V gene has CDR1 ENHRY and CDR2 SYGVKD. The CDR3 loop spans 17 amino acids. J lost 8 bases, V lost 3 bases, and 14 bases had no gene match. Pooled in the analysis were second doses at about 4 or about 12 weeks. As to this clone: Antigen specificity is unknown.

Only in-frame clones appear in the TCRdb table, and some are missing; sequencing was by immunoSEQ multiplex PCR. The sample consists of nearly 90,000 clones, over 75% of them appearing once. The clonotype originates from an adult who received the AZD1222 COVID-19 vaccine. Source: peripheral blood, taken 28 days after the second AZD1222 dose. The chain employs TRBV10-3 and TRBJ1-4; TRBD1 matches at 8 bases. CDR3 residues: CAISDPDRGVQVEKLFF. The DNA of the CDR3 is TGTGCCATCAGTGATCCCGACAGGGGCGTTCAAGTGGAAAAACTGTTTTTT.